This TCR beta chain originates from a study of blood T cells in healthy people across ages. A second PCR of roughly 6 to 12 cycles used a sample-barcoded 5' primer and a J-beta primer mix. Via MiXCR, TCRdb re-called the 5' RACE reads, giving one row per CDR3 protein. The repertoire includes 650,000 to 1,000,000 distinct CDR3 sequences, 30% to 45% of them detected once, and 10% to 15% sits in the top ten. As for this clonotype: The antigen is undetermined.

The study's findings and limits: Investigators viewed diversity estimates from one million T cells as underestimates, the study reported. Whereas aged donors had fewer naive CD4+ cells, long-lived donors had more of them and higher diversity.

Trimming took off 1 base at V and 6 bases at J, with 10 bases between the two ends. Germline V CDR1 and CDR2: LGHDT, YNNKEL (reference sequence). The CDR3 consists of 14 residues. Sample: blood. The chain combines TRBV3-1 with TRBJ1-5, with D tentatively TRBD1 (6 bases). This clonotype was sampled from a man between 18 and 29 years old in good health. The DNA for the CDR3 is TGTGCCAGCAGCCAAGGGACAGACAGTCAGCCCCAGCATTTT. Translated: CASSQGTDSQPQHF.